What follows are 20 T cell receptor beta chains derived from one specimen sequenced in a study of tissue T cells after allogeneic stem cell transplantation. The time point here: mouse harvest day 7 after allogeneic transplant. Each mouse received 10^7 T-cell-depleted marrow cells plus 10^6 splenic CD5+ T cells by tail vein. The table came from immunoSEQ multiplex PCR; TCRdb's copy has only in-frame clones and leaves some out. The sample comprises approximately 5,000 clones, approximately 50% of which are singletons, and more than 6.5% rests with the top ten. Sequencing was performed on gut tissue. Receptor source: a female BALB/c mouse given C57BL/6 T cells with graft-versus-host disease after an allogeneic hematopoietic cell transplant.

On this clone: Mouse gene names apply. The sequenced CDR3 bases are TGTGCCAGCAGCTTAGCCATATCCAACGAAAGATTATTT. It translates to CASSLAISNERLF. The full CDR3 protein is CASSLAISNERLFF. The chain is built from TRBV3 and TRBJ1-4; D gene ambiguous. The sequenced fragment ends 1 residue before the CDR3 boundary, so the rest is inferred from the germline J gene. V gave up 0 bases and J gave up 2 bases, with 4 bases separating them. The CDR3 is 14 residues long. Germline CDR1 SNHLY, CDR2 FYNGKV (reference sequence).

This clone was found a few times. These gene names are mouse names. Read data end 1 residue before the CDR3 end; the end is taken from the germline J gene. This chain uses TRBV14 with TRBJ2-7; 7 bases are shared with TRBD1. V gave up 5 bases and J gave up 3 bases; unmatched junction bases: 2. This CDR3 is built from 12 residues. The V gene's germline CDR1 is SGHDT and CDR2 FRDEAV. The CDR3 here is CASRGTDYEQYF. CDR3 bases read: TGTGCCAGCAGAGGGACAGACTATGAACAGTAC.

This clone was detected only a few times. The gene names here belong to mouse. The read gets to within 1 residue of the CDR3 end, and the germline J gene fills in the rest. The J gene is TRBJ1-3, the V gene TRBV5; D possibly corresponds to TRBD1 (5 bases). Germline V gives CDR1 LGHNA, CDR2 YNLKQL (reference sequence). The CDR3 covers 14 residues. V was shortened by 0 bases and J by 4 bases, with 7 bases between the two germline ends. The CDR3 bases that were read are TGTGCCAGCAGCCAAGATTGGGGCGGAAATACGCTCTAT. It yields the protein CASSQDWGGNTLY. The full CDR3 protein is CASSQDWGGNTLYF.

This clone was seen a few times. Each gene name is a mouse one. The observed sequence ends 1 residue before the CDR3 terminus, with the missing tail filled in from the germline J gene. The rearrangement uses TRBV15 and TRBJ1-6, with 9 bases lining up with TRBD1. TRBJ1-6 is an ORF, with its function uncertain. Per the germline V gene, CDR1 is SGHND and CDR2 is FRSKSL. Losses at the gene ends were 1 base for V and 2 bases for J; bases not matched to a gene: 3. This CDR3 spans 17 amino acids. The CDR3 sequence: CASSLEGTGTYNSPLYF. The covered CDR3 bases are TGTGCCAGCAGTTTAGAAGGGACAGGGACCTATAATTCGCCCCTCTAC.

On this clone itself: Gene names are mouse gene names. The read ends 1 residue before the CDR3 terminus; that terminus is restored from the germline J gene. The chain has TRBV12-1 and TRBJ2-7; 8 nucleotides agree with TRBD2. The CDR3 sequence is 13 residues long. Germline V lookup: CDR1 SGHSN, CDR2 HYEKVE. The V segment lost 2 bases and the J segment 4 bases; nucleotides outside the gene matches: 3. The CDR3 is CASSPWGVYEQYF. CDR3 DNA, as far as it was read: TGTGCCAGCTCTCCCTGGGGGGTTTATGAACAGTAC.

Comments on this clone: Germline and genes here are mouse. The sequenced fragment ends 1 residue before the CDR3 boundary, so the rest is inferred from the germline J gene. The chain combines TRBV16 with TRBJ2-7; D is undetermined. The CDR3 length is 11 residues. CDR1 is SGHSA and CDR2 is FRNQAP in the germline V gene. With 7 bases removed from V and 3 bases from J, the gap between germline ends came to 7 bases. The sequenced part of the CDR3 DNA is TGTGCAAGCAAGGGCAACTATGAACAGTAC. Amino acids: CASKGNYEQY. The whole CDR3 reads CASKGNYEQYF.

As concerns this clone: Any gene name here is a mouse gene name. The CDR3 extends 1 residue past the end of the read, so its final part is completed from the germline J gene. The chain couples TRBV12-2 to TRBJ2-7, with a weak D call TRBD2 (5 bases). The CDR3 extends over 14 amino acids. The V gene's germline CDR1 is SGHLS and CDR2 HYDKME. With 0 bases removed from V and 0 bases from J, the gap between germline ends came to 8 bases. The chain's CDR3 is CASSLADYSYEQYF. The CDR3 bases that were read are TGTGCCAGCTCTCTCGCGGACTACTCCTATGAACAGTAC.

This clone came up a few times. Mouse gene names and germline throughout. The CDR3 end lies 1 residue beyond the end of the read and is filled in from the germline J gene. The rearrangement links TRBV3 to TRBJ2-7; 12 nucleotides match TRBD2. Per the germline V gene, CDR1 is SNHLY and CDR2 is FYNGKV (reference sequence). V lost 5 bases and J lost 6; bases outside the gene matches: 5. This CDR3 comprises 14 residues. This chain's CDR3 is CASSVRDWGVEQYF. The covered CDR3 bases are TGTGCCAGCAGCGTCCGGGACTGGGGGGTTGAACAGTAC. The entire variable domain, with the rest obtained from reference TRBV3 and TRBJ2-7, is as follows: GPKVLQIPSHQIIDMGQMVTLNCDPVSNHLYFYWYKQILGQQMEFLVNFYNGKVMEKSKLFKDQFSVERPDGSYFTLKIQPTALEDSAVYFCASSVRDWGVEQYFGPGTRLTVL.

As for this clone: The genes are named according to mouse. From the germline J gene comes the end of the CDR3, since the read stops 1 residue before it. The chain combines TRBV3 with TRBJ1-4, with 7 nucleotides matching TRBD1. V lost 4 bases to trimming and J lost 6 bases; unmatched junction nucleotides: 5. The CDR3 consists of 14 residues. Germline V gene sequence: CDR1 SNHLY, CDR2 FYNGKV (reference sequence). CDR3 DNA (partial): TGTGCCAGCAGCTCGACAGGGTTGGACGAAAGATTATTT. This encodes CASSSTGLDERLF. The CDR3 in its entirety is CASSSTGLDERLFF. Looking up the rest from reference TRBV3 and TRBJ1-4 gives the full variable domain: GPKVLQIPSHQIIDMGQMVTLNCDPVSNHLYFYWYKQILGQQMEFLVNFYNGKVMEKSKLFKDQFSVERPDGSYFTLKIQPTALEDSAVYFCASSSTGLDERLFFGHGTKLSVL.

Worth noting for this clone: The listed genes are named as in mouse. The DNA ends 1 residue before the CDR3 does, and the rest of the CDR3 is filled in from the germline J gene. V gene TRBV19 combines with J gene TRBJ2-5; D unresolved. The CDR3 runs to 13 residues. Trimming shortened V by 0 bases and J by 0 bases, and 2 bases separated the two germline ends. Germline assignment: CDR1 FNHDT and CDR2 SITEND (reference sequence). This chain's CDR3 is CASSIGNQDTQYF. The CDR3 bases that were read are TGTGCCAGCAGTATAGGGAACCAAGACACCCAGTAC.

For this clone: Gene names are mouse gene names. The CDR3 is cut off 1 residue early in the read; its end comes from the germline J gene. The chain links TRBV26 to TRBJ2-2; the D gene is possibly TRBD2 (6 bases). Germline V gene data show CDR1 as KGHPV and CDR2 as FQNQEV (reference sequence). CDR3 length equals 13 residues. Trimming took 2 bases from V and 6 from J, leaving 7 bases between them. Incomplete CDR3 DNA: TGTGCCAGCAGTCTGCGGGGGGCCGGGCAGCTCTAC. Protein product: CASSLRGAGQLY. The whole CDR3 sequence reads CASSLRGAGQLYF.

Concerning this clone itself: The listed genes are named as in mouse. The CDR3 end lies 1 residue beyond the end of the read and is filled in from the germline J gene. V and J are TRBV26 and TRBJ1-4, with D possibly TRBD1 on 6 matching bases. The CDR3 spans 15 residues. Germline CDR1 and CDR2: KGHPV and FQNQEV (reference sequence). V gave up 4 bases and J gave up 2 bases, with 11 bases separating them. The covered CDR3 bases are TGTGCCAGCAGTCCCGGACAGAACTCCAACGAAAGATTATTT. Protein sequence: CASSPGQNSNERLF. The full CDR3 reads CASSPGQNSNERLFF. The full variable domain, rest sourced from reference TRBV26 and TRBJ1-4, is NSKVIQTPRYLVKGQGQKAKMRCIPEKGHPVVFWYQQNKNNEFKFLINFQNQEVLQQIDMTEKRFSAECPSNSPCSLEIQSSEAGDSALYLCASSPGQNSNERLFFGHGTKLSVL.

On this clone itself: The genes and germline here are from mouse. From the germline J gene comes the end of the CDR3, since the read stops 1 residue before it. The chain has TRBV3 and TRBJ1-4; unclear D gene. The CDR3 has 14 residues. The V gene lost 3 bases and the J gene lost 1 base, with 6 bases spanning the gap. Per germline, CDR1 SNHLY and CDR2 FYNGKV (reference sequence). CDR3 DNA (partial): TGTGCCAGCAGCTTTGGAAATTCCAACGAAAGATTATTT. It encodes CASSFGNSNERLF. Given in full, the CDR3 is CASSFGNSNERLFF.

This clone turned up a few times. Gene labels here are mouse ones. Read coverage stops 1 residue before the CDR3 terminus; the germline J gene supplies the remainder. The V call is TRBV29, the J call TRBJ2-7, with 10 bases matching TRBD2. The germline V gene encodes CDR1 MSHET and CDR2 SYDVDS. This CDR3 is 14 amino acids long. V trimming: 4 bases; J trimming: 7 bases; junction bases outside the gene matches: 7. The covered CDR3 bases are TGTGCTAGCAGTTCCGGGACTGGGGTCCTAGAACAGTAC. It codes for CASSSGTGVLEQY. The CDR3 in its entirety is CASSSGTGVLEQYF.

Notes on this clone: Gene names follow the mouse nomenclature. The sequence runs out 1 residue before the end of the CDR3; the remainder is reconstructed from the germline J gene. V usage is TRBV31 and J usage is TRBJ1-1, with 7 bases matching TRBD1. V dropped 1 base and J dropped 7; count of bases not matched to a gene: 3. This CDR3 contains 12 residues. The germline V gene has CDR1 GKSSPN and CDR2 SITVG. CDR3 loop: CAWSPRDREVFF. The sequenced part of the CDR3 DNA is TGTGCCTGGAGTCCCCGGGACAGAGAAGTCTTC.

This clone has more than one count but fewer than ten. Genes and germline are mouse. The CDR3 end is not reached by the read, which stops 1 residue before it; the germline J gene fills it in. This sequence joins TRBV12-2 and TRBJ2-7; D possibly corresponds to TRBD1 (5 bases). Trimming took 0 bases from V and 4 from J, leaving 6 bases between them. This CDR3 is built from 12 residues. Germline-derived CDR1 and CDR2 are SGHLS and HYDKME. The CDR3 here is CASSLEGYEQYF. The CDR3 DNA, read in part, is TGTGCCAGCTCTCTCGAGGGGTATGAACAGTAC.

The count of this clone is one. Gene names and germline match the mouse. The read ends 1 residue shy of where the CDR3 ends; the end is completed using the germline J gene. This chain joins TRBV26 and TRBJ1-1; D is possibly TRBD1 (6 bases). V gave up 4 bases and J gave up 8 bases, with 11 bases separating them. CDR3 length: 12 residues. In germline, CDR1 is KGHPV, CDR2 FQNQEV (reference sequence). CDR3 protein: CASSPWDIEVFF. CDR3 bases read: TGTGCCAGCAGTCCATGGGACATCGAAGTCTTC.

This clone has just a few counts. One end of the junction fails to match germline, which may point to a read error. The genes and germline here are from mouse. The read stops 1 residue short of the end of the CDR3; the missing end is completed from the germline J gene. The chain recombines TRBV20 with TRBJ2-7, with 11 bases aligning to TRBD2. The CDR3 contains 12 residues. Germline V CDR1 and CDR2: GFQATS, STVNSAI. The DNA read from the CDR3 is TGTGGTGCTCGGGACTGGGGGTATGAACAGTAC. Its protein product is CGARDWGYEQY. Given in full, the CDR3 is CGARDWGYEQYF.

As to this clone: Gene names are the mouse ones. The read comes to an end 1 residue before the CDR3 does, leaving the germline J gene to fill in the end. The rearrangement links TRBV2 to TRBJ2-4; D not certain. There are 14 residues in the CDR3. V lost 0 bases and J lost 3, with 7 bases in between. Germline loops: CDR1 LGHNA, CDR2 YSYQKL. The CDR3 spells CASSQDRQQNTLYF. Incomplete CDR3 DNA: TGTGCCAGCAGCCAAGATCGCCAACAAAACACCTTGTAC. The entire variable domain, with the rest obtained from reference TRBV2 and TRBJ2-4, is as follows: DPKIIQKPKYLVAVTGSEKILICEQYLGHNAMYWYRQSAKKPLEFMFSYSYQKLMDNQTASSRFQPQSSKKNHLDLQITALKPDDSATYFCASSQDRQQNTLYFGAGTRLSVL.

This clone was picked up a small number of times. Gene names are the mouse ones. With the read ending 1 residue before the CDR3 end, the germline J gene is used to fill in that end. The chain links TRBV15 to TRBJ1-5; TRBD1 is a possible D gene (5 bases). Trimming took off 6 bases at V and 8 bases at J, with 11 bases between the two ends. Germline V gives CDR1 SGHND, CDR2 FRSKSL. The CDR3 has 12 amino acids. CDR3 in amino acids: CASSLGGKAPLF. Partial CDR3 DNA: TGTGCCAGCAGCCTCGGGGGGAAGGCTCCGCTT.